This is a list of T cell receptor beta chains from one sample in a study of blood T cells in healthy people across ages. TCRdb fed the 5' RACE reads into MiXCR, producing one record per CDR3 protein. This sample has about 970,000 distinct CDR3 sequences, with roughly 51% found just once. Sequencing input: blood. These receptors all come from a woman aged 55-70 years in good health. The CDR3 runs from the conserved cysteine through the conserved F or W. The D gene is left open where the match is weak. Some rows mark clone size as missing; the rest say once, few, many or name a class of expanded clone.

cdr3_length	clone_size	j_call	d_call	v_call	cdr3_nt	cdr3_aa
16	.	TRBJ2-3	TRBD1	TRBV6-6	TGTGCCAGCAGTTACTCCCCGGGACAGGGTTTAGATACGCAGTATTTT	CASSYSPGQGLDTQYF
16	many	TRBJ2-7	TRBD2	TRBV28	TGTGCCAGCAGTTTCCCCGGGACTAGCGGAAGCTACGAGCAGTACTTC	CASSFPGTSGSYEQYF
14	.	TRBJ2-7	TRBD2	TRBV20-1	TGCAGTGCGGCGCGGGGGGGACCATCCTACGAGCAGTACTTC	CSAARGGPSYEQYF
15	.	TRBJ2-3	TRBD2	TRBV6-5	TGTGCCAGCAGTTTGAGACGGGAGGGTGGAGATACGCAGTATTTT	CASSLRREGGDTQYF
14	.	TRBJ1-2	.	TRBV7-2	TGTGCCAGCAGCTTATCTGGGGGGCCCTATGGCTACACCTTC	CASSLSGGPYGYTF
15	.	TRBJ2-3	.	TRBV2	TGTGCCAGCAGTGATGAGGTCGCGAGCGCAGATACGCAGTATTTT	CASSDEVASADTQYF
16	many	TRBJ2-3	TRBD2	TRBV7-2	TGTGCCAGCAGTTTAGGACTAGCGGGAGGTACGGATACGCAGTATTTT	CASSLGLAGGTDTQYF
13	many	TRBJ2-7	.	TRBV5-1	TGTGCCAGTTCTGGTACCAATTCCTACGAGCAGTACTTC	CASSGTNSYEQYF
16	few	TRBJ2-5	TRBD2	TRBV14	TGTGCCAGCAGCCGCCGACTAGCGGGAGGGTATGAGACCCAGTACTTC	CASSRRLAGGYETQYF
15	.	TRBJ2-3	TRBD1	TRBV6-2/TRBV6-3	TGTGCCAGCAGTCCTCTGACAGGGGGCCCAGATACGCAGTATTTT	CASSPLTGGPDTQYF
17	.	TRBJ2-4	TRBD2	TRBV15	TGTGCCACCGGTCGACTCGGGCTAGCGGGAGGCAAAAACATTCAGTACTTC	CATGRLGLAGGKNIQYF
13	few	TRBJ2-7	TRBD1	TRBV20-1	TGCAGTGCTGGCGGGGACAGGGACTACGAGCAGTACTTC	CSAGGDRDYEQYF
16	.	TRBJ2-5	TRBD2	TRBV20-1	TGCAGTGCTAGTGGGGGACTAGCGGGAATCGGAGAGACCCAGTACTTC	CSASGGLAGIGETQYF
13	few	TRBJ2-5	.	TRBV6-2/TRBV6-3	TGTGCCAGCAGAGACCCAGGGGAGGAGACCCAGTACTTC	CASRDPGEETQYF
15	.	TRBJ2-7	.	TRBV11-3	TGTGCCAGCAGCTTTCGGGCAGGGAAAAGCTACGAGCAGTACTTC	CASSFRAGKSYEQYF
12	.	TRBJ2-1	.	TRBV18	TGTGCCAGCTCACCACGTTTTAATGAGCAGTTCTTC	CASSPRFNEQFF
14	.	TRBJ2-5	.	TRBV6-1	TGTGCCAGCAGTGAAGCGCGGATGACGGAGACCCAGTACTTC	CASSEARMTETQYF
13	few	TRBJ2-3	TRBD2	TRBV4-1	TGCGCCAGCAGCTACCCGGGACTAGCATCGCAGTATTTT	CASSYPGLASQYF